The 22 T cell receptor beta chains reported below all come from one sample, sequenced in a study of T cell repertoires in cytomegalovirus infection. TCRdb analysed the reads with MiXCR anew, one entry per CDR3 protein. The table lists around 450,000 distinct CDR3 sequences, roughly 31% of them singletons. The sequenced sample was PBMCs. The source of these receptors is a human donor in good health (CMV status not recorded). Some clones in this sample may be carry-over from other donors' samples.

This clonotype showed up just a few times. The chain is built from TRBV12-3 or TRBV12-4 and TRBJ2-1; maybe TRBD2 (5 bases). The CDR3 consists of 15 residues. The ends were cut back, 6 bases at V and 8 bases at J, with 20 bases in the middle. For the CDR3, the DNA is TGTGCCAGCAGCTCACCGGGAAGGAAAGTAGATGAGCAGTTCTTC. This gives the protein CASSSPGRKVDEQFF.

This chain links TRBV5-6 with TRBJ1-1; D possibly corresponds to TRBD1 (6 bases). The germline gives CDR1 SGHDT, CDR2 YYEEEE. The CDR3 extends over 14 amino acids. Trimming cost V 4 bases and J 1 base, with 11 bases left between them. The CDR3 DNA reads as TGTGCCAGCAGCCGCGAGACAGGGAACACTGAAGCTTTCTTT. Translating it yields CASSRETGNTEAFF.

Regarding this clonotype: A much larger clone lies a single base off, so this may be a read error. The chain employs TRBV11-2 and TRBJ1-1; D is uncertain. Germline V CDR1 and CDR2: SGHAT, FQNNGV. The V gene lost 2 bases and the J gene lost 4 bases, with 11 bases spanning the gap. The CDR3 has 14 residues. The chain's CDR3 is CASSLNRVTTEAFF. DNA for the CDR3: TGTGCCAGCAGCTTAAATCGTGTGACCACTGAAGCTTTCTTT.

To note about this clonotype: Germline and junction disagree at one end, which may indicate a read error. The chain uses TRBV6-6 and TRBJ2-7; D is perhaps TRBD2 (5 bases). The germline gives CDR1 MNHNY, CDR2 SVGAGI (reference sequence). CDR3 size: 12 residues. The CDR3: CASSYGDYKQYF. The DNA of the CDR3 is TGTGCCAGCAGTTACGGAGACTACAAGCAGTACTTC.

As regards this clonotype: A read error is possible here, since a much larger clone lies one base away. This chain joins TRBV12-3 or TRBV12-4 and TRBJ1-2, with D possibly being TRBD1 (6 bases). The CDR3 is 15 residues long. V lost 2 bases to trimming and J lost 5 bases, with 15 bases between them. CDR3 sequence (DNA): TGTGCCAGCAGTTTAAAGGGCGCTGGGACATATGGCTACACCTTC. Protein: CASSLKGAGTYGYTF.

This clonotype was seen a few times. The chain joins TRBV5-1 to TRBJ2-2; the D is unclear. Trimming removed 4 bases at V and 4 bases at J, with 11 bases between. CDR3 length: 14 residues. The germline V gene encodes CDR1 SGHRS and CDR2 YFSETQ. The CDR3 DNA reads TGCGCCAGCAGCCGAGGTGAATCCACCGGGGAGCTGTTTTTT. Protein sequence: CASSRGESTGELFF.

This clonotype was counted between two and nine times. This chain connects TRBV12-3 or TRBV12-4 to TRBJ2-5, with D perhaps TRBD2 (5 bases). Trimming took off 4 bases at V and 3 bases at J, with 12 bases between the two ends. The CDR3 is 14 residues long. This CDR3 reads CASSYRGLKETQYF. CDR3 nucleotides: TGTGCCAGCAGTTATAGAGGGCTCAAAGAGACCCAGTACTTC.

As for this clonotype: This could be a read error, since a much larger clone is one nucleotide away. The chain employs TRBV12-3 or TRBV12-4 and TRBJ2-3, with 13 bases that match TRBD2. J lost 4 bases, V lost 5 bases, and 3 bases had no gene match. CDR3 length equals 15 residues. CDR3 DNA: TGTGCCAGCAGTACTAGCGGGGGGGCCTCAGATACGCAGTATTTT. It specifies CASSTSGGASDTQYF.

This clonotype occurred once. The chain has TRBV28 and TRBJ2-1, with D possibly TRBD1 on 5 matching bases. This CDR3 is 13 amino acids long. CDR1 MDHEN and CDR2 SYDVKM come from the germline V gene. Trimming removed 7 bases from V and 6 bases from J, with 13 bases in between. CDR3 region: CASTLQGFNEQFF. CDR3 in DNA: TGTGCCAGCACCCTGCAGGGATTCAATGAGCAGTTCTTC. The variable domain in full, completed from reference TRBV28 and TRBJ2-1, reads DVKVTQSSRYLVKRTGEKVFLECVQDMDHENMFWYRQDPGLGLRLIYFSYDVKMKEKGDIPEGYSVSREKKERFSLILESASTNQTSMYLCASTLQGFNEQFFGPGTRLTVL.

CDR3 nucleotides: TGTGCCAGCAGCCGGAACGGGGCCGAACCACGCTCACCCCTCCACTTT. Residues: CASSRNGAEPRSPLHF. The chain links TRBV4-2 to TRBJ1-6; D perhaps matches TRBD1 (5 bases). This CDR3 comprises 16 residues. Germline values: CDR1 LGHNA, CDR2 YNFKEQ. Trimming stripped 4 bases from V and 10 bases from J, with 20 bases between.

The genes are TRBV29-1 and TRBJ1-3, with 8 nucleotides matching TRBD1. The CDR3 contains 12 residues. CDR1 is SQVTM and CDR2 is ANQGSEA in the germline V gene. J gave up 4 bases and V 6 bases, and 2 bases lay outside the gene matches. In DNA, the CDR3 is TGCAGCGTACAGGGGGTCGGAAACACCATATATTTT. Amino acids: CSVQGVGNTIYF.

This clonotype was seen once. A much larger clonotype is one base distant, so this may be a read error. The chain has TRBV11-2 and TRBJ1-1; TRBD1 might be the D (5 bases). The CDR3 has 14 residues. The germline V and J ends were trimmed by 8 bases and 0 bases, with 13 bases remaining between them. Germline V gene lookup returns CDR1 SGHAT and CDR2 FQNNGV. The CDR3 reads CASRPRTLNTEAFF. The CDR3 region has the DNA TGTGCCAGCCGCCCCCGGACACTGAACACTGAAGCTTTCTTT.

This clonotype was detected only a few times. The rearrangement joins TRBV7-9 to TRBJ2-5; 9 bases are a match to TRBD1. The CDR3 has 14 residues. The V gene's germline CDR1 is SEHNR and CDR2 FQNEAQ (reference sequence). After removal of 5 bases from V and 2 bases from J, the junction contained 3 bases not matched to a gene. In nucleotides, the CDR3 is TGTGCCAGCAGCGGACAGGGGCGGCAAGAGACCCAGTACTTC. This gives the protein CASSGQGRQETQYF.

This clonotype has more than one count but fewer than ten. This CDR3 reads CASSYTSGSNQPQHF. In nucleotides, the CDR3 is TGTGCCAGCAGTTACACTTCAGGGAGCAATCAGCCCCAGCATTTT. This chain joins TRBV6-6 and TRBJ1-5; perhaps TRBD1 as D (5 bases). The CDR3 is 15 residues long. CDR1 MNHNY and CDR2 SVGAGI come from the germline V gene (reference sequence). The V and J ends lost 2 bases and 1 base respectively, with 9 bases between them.

This clonotype has a single count. A much larger clone lies one base from this, so it may be a read error. The rearrangement links TRBV6-6 to TRBJ1-6, with D possibly TRBD1 on 5 matching bases. The CDR3 contains 17 residues. Between the trimmed V and J ends, which lost 5 bases and 10 bases, there was a span of 24 bases. Germline V gene sequence: CDR1 MNHNY, CDR2 SVGAGI (reference sequence). CDR3 in amino acids: CASSNGAGSVTSSPLHF. Written as DNA, the CDR3 is TGTGCCAGCAGTAACGGGGCAGGGAGCGTCACTTCGTCACCCCTCCACTTT.

This chain joins TRBV13 and TRBJ2-6; no clear D. The CDR3 spans 16 residues. V shed 1 base and J shed 0 bases, with 7 bases lying between them. CDR1 and CDR2 from the germline V gene are PRHDT and FYEKMQ (reference sequence). In DNA, the CDR3 is TGTGCCAGCAGCTTAGAGATGGGCTCTGGGGCCAACGTCCTGACTTTC. Translating it yields CASSLEMGSGANVLTF.

V and J are TRBV19 and TRBJ1-5, with 10 bases that match TRBD1. The germline CDR1 and CDR2 sequences are LNHDA and SQIVND (reference sequence). The CDR3 loop spans 21 amino acids. The V and J ends lost 5 bases and 1 base, in that order; junction bases with no gene match: 20. The CDR3 coding sequence is TGTGCCAGTAGTGGCACGTCTCCTGGACAGGGGGGCCTACTGAGCAATCAGCCCCAGCATTTT. Translated, it gives CASSGTSPGQGGLLSNQPQHF.

This clonotype was counted a few times. The V gene is TRBV5-4, the J gene TRBJ1-1; D gene ambiguous. This CDR3 is 17 amino acids long. The germline CDR1 and CDR2 sequences are SGHNT and YYREEE (reference sequence). V dropped 4 bases and J dropped 0 bases, with 19 bases sitting between them. CDR3 DNA sequence: TGTGCCAGCAGCAACGGTCCTGGGGTGCTTATGAACACTGAAGCTTTCTTT. This sequence encodes CASSNGPGVLMNTEAFF.

The chain carries TRBV20-1 and TRBJ2-7; the D gene could be TRBD1 or TRBD2 (5 bases each). With 5 bases removed from V and 3 bases from J, the gap between germline ends came to 17 bases. This CDR3 spans 14 amino acids. CDR1 and CDR2 (germline): DFQATT, SNEGSKA (reference sequence). As DNA, the CDR3 is TGCAGTGCTCGCCGAACCGCAGGGAGCTACGAGCAGTACTTC. Protein: CSARRTAGSYEQYF.

The chain has TRBV20-1 and TRBJ2-1; 7 bases match TRBD1. Trimming removed 4 bases from V and 0 bases from J; junction bases left unmatched: 6. Germline CDR1 is DFQATT and CDR2 is SNEGSKA (reference sequence). The CDR3 spans 15 residues. The DNA of the CDR3 is TGCAGTGCTAACAGGGACAGCATCTCCTACAATGAGCAGTTCTTC. Translating gives CSANRDSISYNEQFF.

The table lists this clonotype with a few counts. The chain is built from TRBV6-4 and TRBJ2-3; maybe TRBD2 (6 bases). This CDR3 has 15 amino acids. Trimming removed 3 bases at V and 0 bases at J, with 10 bases between. Germline lookup yields CDR1 MRHNA and CDR2 SNTAGT. The CDR3 spells CASSEPRESTDTQYF. The CDR3 DNA reads as TGTGCCAGCAGTGAACCGCGGGAAAGCACAGATACGCAGTATTTT.

This rearrangement joins TRBV3-1 to TRBJ1-1, with TRBD1 as a possible D gene (5 bases). V was pared by 1 base and J by 7 bases, with 10 bases between. CDR1 and CDR2 from the germline V gene are LGHDT and YNNKEL (reference sequence). This CDR3 is built from 13 residues. CDR3 in amino acids: CASSQGRQREAFF. CDR3 sequence (DNA): TGTGCCAGCAGCCAAGGTAGACAGCGTGAAGCTTTCTTT.